Shown below are 14 T cell receptor beta chains from a single sample sequenced in a study of T cell responses to AZD1222 COVID-19 vaccine. The method was immunoSEQ multiplex PCR; TCRdb's version includes in-frame clones alone and lacks a portion of them. The table records 140,000 or so clones, about 90% of them present only once. The sample in question was peripheral blood, obtained 28 days after the second dose of the MenACWY control vaccine. These receptors were collected from an adult who received the MenACWY meningococcal vaccine as a control.

The rearrangement uses TRBV28 and TRBJ2-7; TRBD2 might be the D (5 bases). The CDR3 totals 14 residues. Looked up from germline, CDR1 is MDHEN and CDR2 is SYDVKM. V lost 3 bases to trimming and J lost 0 bases, with 9 bases between them. CDR3 region: CASSLTGSSYEQYF. In nucleotides, the CDR3 is TGTGCCAGCAGTTTGACTGGGAGCTCCTACGAGCAGTACTTC. The whole variable domain, remainder taken from reference TRBV28 and TRBJ2-7, is DVKVTQSSRYLVKRTGEKVFLECVQDMDHENMFWYRQDPGLGLRLIYFSYDVKMKEKGDIPEGYSVSREKKERFSLILESASTNQTSMYLCASSLTGSSYEQYFGPGTRLTVT.

This chain connects TRBV28 to TRBJ1-5; D might be TRBD1 (5 bases). The CDR3 runs 15 residues. CDR1 is MDHEN, CDR2 SYDVKM, per germline. Trimming took 6 bases from V and 5 from J, leaving 17 bases between them. CDR3 nucleotides: TGTGCCAGCAGCCCGCTGGGGACTGGGCATCAGCCCCAGCATTTT. Protein product: CASSPLGTGHQPQHF.

J is TRBJ1-1 and V is TRBV5-4, with D tentatively TRBD1 (6 bases). Trimming left V 0 bases short and J 3 bases short, with 12 bases between. Per germline, CDR1 SGHNT and CDR2 YYREEE (reference sequence). This CDR3 is built from 15 residues. CDR3: CASSLVQGWDTEAFF. CDR3 nucleotides: TGTGCCAGCAGCTTGGTCCAGGGGTGGGACACTGAAGCTTTCTTT.

In its sample, this clone was seen a few times. This chain connects TRBV19 to TRBJ1-4; D not resolved. Germline CDR1 reads LNHDA; CDR2 reads SQIVND (reference sequence). The CDR3 totals 13 residues. V was cut by 2 bases and J by 10 bases, with 11 bases left in between. CDR3 nucleotides: TGTGCCAGTAGTATAACGGCCAACCCAAAACTGTTTTTT. Protein: CASSITANPKLFF. The full variable domain, with the rest looked up from reference TRBV19 and TRBJ1-4, is DGGITQSPKYLFRKEGQNVTLSCEQNLNHDAMYWYRQDPGQGLRLIYYSQIVNDFQKGDIAEGYSVSREKKESFPLTVTSAQKNPTAFYLCASSITANPKLFFGSGTQLSVL.

The chain couples TRBV4-1 to TRBJ1-2; D gene uncertain. Germline values: CDR1 MGHRA, CDR2 YSYEKL. V lost 0 bases to trimming and J lost 2 bases, with 10 bases between them. This CDR3 spans 15 amino acids. CDR3 loop: CASSQDLNRNYGYTF. CDR3 in DNA: TGCGCCAGCAGCCAAGACTTGAACAGAAACTATGGCTACACCTTC.

The sample holds one count of this clone. The J gene is TRBJ1-2, the V gene TRBV12-3 or TRBV12-4; D is undetermined. The CDR3 spans 13 residues. V was trimmed by 6 bases and J by 4 bases, leaving 12 bases between them. The CDR3 spells CASRRAYTYGYTF. The CDR3 coding sequence is TGTGCCAGCAGAAGAGCCTATACCTATGGCTACACCTTC.

CDR3 in amino acids: CASSPGTYPYEQYF. CDR3 DNA sequence: TGTGCCAGTAGTCCGGGGACGTATCCCTACGAGCAGTACTTC. V usage is TRBV19 and J usage is TRBJ2-7; D might be TRBD1 or TRBD2, each matching 5 bases. Germline values: CDR1 LNHDA, CDR2 SQIVND (reference sequence). V shed 5 bases and J shed 2 bases, with 13 bases lying between them. The CDR3 runs to 14 residues.

The V call is TRBV18, the J call TRBJ2-5; perhaps D is TRBD1 or TRBD2 (5 bases each). Germline CDR1 and CDR2: KGHSH and LQKENI. The CDR3 length is 15 residues. With 3 bases removed from V and 1 base from J, the gap between germline ends came to 12 bases. The CDR3 here is CASSPLGAVQETQYF. CDR3 nucleotide sequence: TGTGCCAGCTCACCGCTCGGGGCGGTCCAAGAGACCCAGTACTTC.

The J gene is TRBJ2-7, the V gene TRBV7-3, with 8 nucleotides matching TRBD1. Germline V CDR1 and CDR2: SGHTA, FQGTGA. The CDR3 runs 15 residues. With 2 bases clipped from V and 3 bases from J, the junction kept 6 bases outside the gene matches. CDR3 nucleotides: TGTGCCAGCAGCTTAGCAGGGACAGGCAACTACGAGCAGTACTTC. Its translation: CASSLAGTGNYEQYF. Filled out from reference TRBV7-3 and TRBJ2-7, the complete variable domain reads GAGVSQTPSNKVTEKGKYVELRCDPISGHTALYWYRQSLGQGPEFLIYFQGTGAADDSGLPNDRFFAVRPEGSVSTLKIQRTERGDSAVYLCASSLAGTGNYEQYFGPGTRLTVT.

This rearrangement joins TRBV6-2 or TRBV6-3 to TRBJ2-7; TRBD2 aligns across 8 bases. There are 20 residues in the CDR3. Trimming took 0 bases from V and 2 from J; bases not matched to a gene: 18. Germline V gene sequence: CDR1 MNHEY, CDR2 SVGEGT. The CDR3 spells CASSYSMPSRAGAKTYEQYF. The CDR3 DNA follows: TGTGCCAGCAGTTACTCAATGCCCTCCCGAGCGGGGGCGAAAACCTACGAGCAGTACTTC.

V is TRBV28 and J is TRBJ1-1; a weak D match, TRBD1 (5 bases). V lost 7 bases to trimming and J lost 5 bases, with 17 bases between them. The CDR3 is 14 amino acids. Germline CDR1 MDHEN, CDR2 SYDVKM. The CDR3 bases are TGTGCCAGCATGAGCTACCTGGGGGGGACTGAAGCTTTCTTT. This translates into CASMSYLGGTEAFF.

This clone came up once. This sequence joins TRBV11-3 and TRBJ2-1, with D perhaps being TRBD1 or TRBD2 (5 bases each). Germline V gives CDR1 SGHNT, CDR2 YENEEA. V was cut by 3 bases and J by 6 bases, with 6 bases left in between. This CDR3 is 12 amino acids long. CDR3 amino acids: CASSLGTNEQFF. The CDR3 DNA follows: TGTGCCAGCAGCTTGGGGACCAATGAGCAGTTCTTC.

Only one count was recorded for this clone. The chain joins TRBV2 to TRBJ2-7; D may be TRBD1 (6 bases). V lost 10 bases and J 3 bases, leaving 13 bases between the germline ends. This CDR3 contains 12 residues. Germline V lookup: CDR1 SNHLY, CDR2 FYNNEI. The CDR3 region is CAIRQANYEQYF. The CDR3 region has the DNA TGTGCCATAAGACAGGCTAACTACGAGCAGTACTTC.

This sequence joins TRBV28 and TRBJ1-5, with TRBD1 matching over 7 bases. V trimming: 10 bases; J trimming: 2 bases; junction bases outside the gene matches: 2. The CDR3 runs to 12 residues. CDR1 and CDR2 from the germline V gene are MDHEN and SYDVKM. The CDR3 DNA is TGTGCCACCGGGACAGGCAATCAGCCCCAGCATTTT. Amino acid sequence: CATGTGNQPQHF.